Ten or more counts support the clone carrying this T cell receptor beta chain. What it recognizes is unknown. HTBI primers from iRepertoire and Arm-PCR of CDR3 regions yielded the TCR beta libraries. Each CDR3 protein gets one entry after TCRdb re-called the multiplex PCR reads with MiXCR. The sample has a few hundred thousand distinct CDR3 sequences, 23% seen once. These data come from a study of regulatory T cells in long-lasting Graves disease. Points from the study as a whole: Among the persistent patients, fewer than 3,500 public clonotypes were shared, more than the roughly 970 shared among new patients. Patients with persistent Graves' had lower TCR diversity than newly diagnosed patients.

The CDR3 length is 15 residues. J lost 2 bases, V lost 6 bases, and 10 bases had no gene match. From germline, CDR1 is SGHAT and CDR2 FQNNGV. Time point in this sample: persistent/refractory GD, antithyroid drugs over 5 years with positive TRAb. Preparation of the TCR library used RNA extracted from PBMCs. Graves' disease was diagnosed by American Thyroid Association guidelines. It was an endocrinology department in Xi'an, China, that provided the patients. The origin of this receptor is a woman in her 40s with Graves disease. The rearrangement joins TRBV11-2 to TRBJ2-7, with 7 nucleotides matching TRBD1. Sample: peripheral blood mononuclear cells (PBMCs), taken when the disease was refractory, from a patient treated with antithyroid drugs. This CDR3 reads CASSFAPGQTYEQYF. In DNA form, the CDR3 reads TGTGCCAGCAGTTTCGCTCCGGGACAGACCTACGAGCAGTACTTC. The complete variable domain, with remaining parts taken from reference TRBV11-2 and TRBJ2-7, reads EAGVAQSPRYKIIEKRQSVAFWCNPISGHATLYWYQQILGQGPKLLIQFQNNGVVDDSQLPKDRFSAERLKGVDSTLKIQPAKLEDSAVYLCASSFAPGQTYEQYFGPGTRLTVT.